Listed below are T cell receptor beta chains from one sample, sequenced in a study of blood T cell repertoires in COVID-19. Using immunoSEQ multiplex PCR, the repertoire was profiled, and TCRdb retains in-frame clones only, with some absent. This sample yields around 160,000 clones, of which more than 75% are seen a single time; 1% to 1.5% belongs to the top ten. The material sequenced was PBMCs or T cells enriched from blood (not recorded which). Source of these receptors: a woman younger than 45 with acute COVID-19. Both conserved end residues are part of each CDR3. D genes are given only for firm matches. The size entry is marked missing in some rows and otherwise reads once, few, many or a size class.

D,size,V,J,CDR3,DNA
.,.,TRBV19,TRBJ1-2,CASSIRGGGRGGYTF,TGTGCCAGTAGTATACGGGGAGGAGGGAGAGGTGGCTACACCTTC
.,.,TRBV19,TRBJ2-5,CASSPRPGGAQETQYF,TGTGCCAGTAGCCCCCGACCGGGTGGGGCCCAAGAGACCCAGTACTTC
.,once,TRBV18,TRBJ1-3,CASSSESTGSGNTIYF,TGTGCCAGCTCATCTGAAAGCACAGGCTCTGGAAACACCATATATTTT
.,once,TRBV12-5,TRBJ1-1,CASGPTYTEAFF,TGTGCTAGTGGCCCGACATATACTGAAGCTTTCTTT
TRBD2,once,TRBV24-1,TRBJ2-1,CATSAAGGSNEQFF,TGTGCCACCAGTGCAGCGGGAGGATCCAATGAGCAGTTCTTC
.,.,TRBV19,TRBJ1-5,CASSWGLSNQPQHF,TGTGCCAGTAGTTGGGGGCTTAGCAATCAGCCCCAGCATTTT
.,.,TRBV28,TRBJ1-6,CASSFEWNSPLHF,TGTGCCAGCAGTTTCGAGTGGAATTCACCCCTCCACTTT
TRBD1,.,TRBV5-6,TRBJ1-2,CASSETGPGYTF,TGTGCCAGTAGTGAGACAGGGCCTGGCTACACCTTC
.,.,TRBV11-2,TRBJ2-1,CASSLDRVLDEQFF,TGTGCCAGCAGCTTAGACAGGGTTCTTGATGAGCAGTTCTTC
TRBD2,few,TRBV6-5,TRBJ2-4,CASSEGLENIQYF,TGTGCCAGCAGCGAGGGACTAGAAAACATTCAGTACTTC
.,once,TRBV28,TRBJ1-6,CASSSDHGSYNSPLHF,TGTGCCAGCAGTTCTGACCACGGGTCCTATAATTCACCCCTCCACTTT
.,.,TRBV29-1,TRBJ2-5,CSVRAPGGETQYF,TGCAGCGTGAGGGCGCCGGGCGGGGAGACCCAGTACTTC
.,.,TRBV7-9,TRBJ1-2,CASSRGQATYGYTF,TGTGCCAGCAGCCGTGGGCAGGCTACTTATGGCTACACCTTC
.,few,TRBV5-1,TRBJ1-1,CASSTTGPGDTEAFF,TGCGCCAGCAGCACAACAGGGCCCGGGGACACTGAAGCTTTCTTT
.,once,TRBV6-4,TRBJ1-1,CASSAPRTVTTASMNTEAFF,TGTGCCAGCAGTGCCCCAAGGACGGTGACTACAGCTTCCATGAACACTGAAGCTTTCTTT
TRBD1,.,TRBV5-5,TRBJ2-1,CASSLDRNNEQFF,TGTGCCAGCAGCCTGGACAGGAACAATGAGCAGTTCTTC
.,.,TRBV29-1,TRBJ1-1,CSVQMNTEAFF,TGCAGCGTACAGATGAACACTGAAGCTTTCTTT
.,.,TRBV7-9,TRBJ1-4,CASSLWQGAATNEKLFF,TGTGCCAGCAGCTTATGGCAGGGCGCCGCAACTAATGAAAAACTGTTTTTT
.,.,TRBV10-3,TRBJ1-4,CAISESTLGGSLEKLFF,TGTGCCATCAGTGAGTCGACTCTTGGAGGGAGTCTTGAAAAACTGTTTTTT
.,.,TRBV12-3/TRBV12-4,TRBJ2-3,CASSSSDTQYF,TGTGCCAGCAGTTCCTCCGATACGCAGTATTTT